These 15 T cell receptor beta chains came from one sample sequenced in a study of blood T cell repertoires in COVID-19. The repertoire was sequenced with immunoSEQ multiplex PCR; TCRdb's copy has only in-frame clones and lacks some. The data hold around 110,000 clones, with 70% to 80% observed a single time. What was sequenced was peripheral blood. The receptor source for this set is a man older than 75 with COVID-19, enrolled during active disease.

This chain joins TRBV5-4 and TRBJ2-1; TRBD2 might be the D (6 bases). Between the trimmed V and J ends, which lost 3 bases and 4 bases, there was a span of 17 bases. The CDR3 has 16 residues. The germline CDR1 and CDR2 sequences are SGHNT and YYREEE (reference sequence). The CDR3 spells CASSSPGGGRYNEQFF. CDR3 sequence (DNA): TGTGCCAGCAGCTCCCCCGGGGGTGGCCGATACAATGAGCAGTTCTTC.

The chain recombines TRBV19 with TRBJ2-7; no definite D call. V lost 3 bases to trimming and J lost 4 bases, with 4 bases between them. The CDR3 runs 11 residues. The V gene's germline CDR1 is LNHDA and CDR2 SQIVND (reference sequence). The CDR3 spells CASSIGYEQYF. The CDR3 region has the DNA TGTGCCAGTAGTATCGGGTACGAGCAGTACTTC.

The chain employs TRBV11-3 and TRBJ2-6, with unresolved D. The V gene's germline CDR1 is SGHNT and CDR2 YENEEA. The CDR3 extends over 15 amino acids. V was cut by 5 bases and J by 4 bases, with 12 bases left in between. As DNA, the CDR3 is TGTGCCAGCAGCGCCGGAGCGCTAGGGGCCAACGTCCTGACTTTC. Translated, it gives CASSAGALGANVLTF.

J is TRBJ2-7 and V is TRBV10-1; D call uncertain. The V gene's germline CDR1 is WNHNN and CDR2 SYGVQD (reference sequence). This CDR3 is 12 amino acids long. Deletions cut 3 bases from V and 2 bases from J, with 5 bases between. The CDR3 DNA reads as TGCGCCAGCAGTGAATCAGCCTACGAGCAGTACTTC. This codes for CASSESAYEQYF.

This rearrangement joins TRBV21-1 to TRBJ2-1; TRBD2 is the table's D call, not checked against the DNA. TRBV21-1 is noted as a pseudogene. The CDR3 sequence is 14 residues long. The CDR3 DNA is TGTGCCAGCAGCCCAAGGCGGGAGGGCGTTGAGCAGTTCTTC. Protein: CASSPRREGVEQFF.

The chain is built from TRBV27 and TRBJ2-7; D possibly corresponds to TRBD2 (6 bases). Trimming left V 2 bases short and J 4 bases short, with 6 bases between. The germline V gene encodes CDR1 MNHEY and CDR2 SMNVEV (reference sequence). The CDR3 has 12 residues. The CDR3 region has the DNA TGTGCCAGCAGTTTAGGGGGGTACGAGCAGTACTTC. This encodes CASSLGGYEQYF.

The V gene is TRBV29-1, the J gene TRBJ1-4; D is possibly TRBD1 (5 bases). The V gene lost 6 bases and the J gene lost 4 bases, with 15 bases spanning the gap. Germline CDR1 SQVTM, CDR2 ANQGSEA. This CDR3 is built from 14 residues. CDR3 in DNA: TGCAGCGTGCTACCGGGGGGGATTAATGAAAAACTGTTTTTT. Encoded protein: CSVLPGGINEKLFF.

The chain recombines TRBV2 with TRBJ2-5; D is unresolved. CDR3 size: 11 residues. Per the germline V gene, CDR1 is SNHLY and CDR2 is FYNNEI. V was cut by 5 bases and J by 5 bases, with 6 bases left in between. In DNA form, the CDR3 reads TGTGCCAGCAGTAGTGAGGAGACCCAGTACTTC. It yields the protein CASSSEETQYF.

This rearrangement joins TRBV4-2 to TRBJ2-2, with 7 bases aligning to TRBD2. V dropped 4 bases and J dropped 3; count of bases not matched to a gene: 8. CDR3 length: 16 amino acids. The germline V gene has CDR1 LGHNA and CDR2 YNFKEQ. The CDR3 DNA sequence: TGTGCCAGCAGCCTCGGGAGTCTAGCGGACACCGGGGAGCTGTTTTTT. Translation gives CASSLGSLADTGELFF.

This CDR3 reads CASSFVPDSHEAFF. The CDR3 DNA sequence: TGCGCCAGCAGCTTCGTCCCAGACAGCCATGAAGCTTTCTTT. The genes are TRBV5-1 and TRBJ1-1; tentative D call: TRBD1 (5 bases). Trimming took off 2 bases at V and 7 bases at J, with 15 bases between the two ends. The germline V gene encodes CDR1 SGHRS and CDR2 YFSETQ. The CDR3 has 14 residues.

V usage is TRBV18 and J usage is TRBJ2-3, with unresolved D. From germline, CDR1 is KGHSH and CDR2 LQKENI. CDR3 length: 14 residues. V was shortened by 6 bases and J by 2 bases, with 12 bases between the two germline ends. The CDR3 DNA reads TGTGCCAGCTCCGGAGTCGATGACACAGATACGCAGTATTTT. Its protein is CASSGVDDTDTQYF.

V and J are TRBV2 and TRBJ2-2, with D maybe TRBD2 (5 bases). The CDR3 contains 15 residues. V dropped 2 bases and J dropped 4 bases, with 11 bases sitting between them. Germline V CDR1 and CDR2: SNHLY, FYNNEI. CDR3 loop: CASSERGMGTGELFF. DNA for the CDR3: TGTGCCAGCAGTGAAAGAGGGATGGGCACCGGGGAGCTGTTTTTT.

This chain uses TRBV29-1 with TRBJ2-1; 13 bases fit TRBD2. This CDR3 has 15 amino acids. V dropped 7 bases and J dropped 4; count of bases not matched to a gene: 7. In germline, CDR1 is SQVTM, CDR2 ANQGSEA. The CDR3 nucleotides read TGCAGCGCAAAAACTAGCGGGAGGGCGTACAATGAGCAGTTCTTC. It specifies CSAKTSGRAYNEQFF.

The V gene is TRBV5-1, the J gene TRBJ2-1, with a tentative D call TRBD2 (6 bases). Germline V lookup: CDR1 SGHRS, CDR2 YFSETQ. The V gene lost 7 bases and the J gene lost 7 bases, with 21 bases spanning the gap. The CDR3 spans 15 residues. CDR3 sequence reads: CASHIGGTTWNEQFF. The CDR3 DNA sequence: TGCGCCAGCCATATCGGGGGTACAACTTGGAATGAGCAGTTCTTC.

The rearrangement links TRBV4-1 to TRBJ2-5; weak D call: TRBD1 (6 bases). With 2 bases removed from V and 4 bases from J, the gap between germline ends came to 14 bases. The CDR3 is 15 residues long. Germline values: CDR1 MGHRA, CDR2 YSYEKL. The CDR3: CASSQRGQGRETQYF. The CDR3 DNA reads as TGCGCCAGCAGCCAACGAGGGCAGGGGAGAGAGACCCAGTACTTC.